The 32 T cell receptor beta chains reported below all come from one sample, sequenced in a study of T cell changes during pregnancy in multiple sclerosis. TCRdb keeps only in-frame clones here, not all; method: immunoSEQ multiplex PCR. The data show 70,000 to 95,000 clones, approximately 95% seen once. The source material was peripheral blood, sampled in the first trimester of pregnancy. The receptors originated from a female donor with multiple sclerosis, enrolled in a pregnancy study.

The DNA for the CDR3 is TGTGCCAGCAGCTTGGGACTCTACGAGCAGTACTTC. Its protein product is CASSLGLYEQYF. This sequence joins TRBV5-6 and TRBJ2-7; no reliable D call. The CDR3 contains 12 residues. The germline V and J ends were trimmed by 0 bases and 3 bases, with 4 bases remaining between them. CDR1 and CDR2 from the germline V gene are SGHDT and YYEEEE.

The chain couples TRBV4-1 to TRBJ1-1; D remains ambiguous. Looked up from germline, CDR1 is MGHRA and CDR2 is YSYEKL. Deletions cut 1 base from V and 11 bases from J, with 8 bases between. This CDR3 contains 11 residues. CDR3 nucleotide sequence: TGCGCCAGCAGCCAAGGAGGTTCGGCTTTCTTT. Translated, it gives CASSQGGSAFF.

This chain links TRBV5-5 with TRBJ1-1; D is unresolved. V gave up 4 bases and J gave up 6 bases, with 19 bases separating them. CDR3 length equals 15 residues. Germline CDR1 SGHKS, CDR2 YYEKEE (reference sequence). The CDR3 DNA reads as TGTGCCAGCAGCATGGGCCTGGTCCAGTACGCTGAAGCTTTCTTT. Protein sequence: CASSMGLVQYAEAFF.

This clone appeared a single time. The gene calls are TRBV6-1 and TRBJ1-1, with 9 bases identical to TRBD1. Germline trimming cut 4 bases from V and 5 bases from J; bases unmatched to any gene: 14. The CDR3 covers 17 residues. Germline V gives CDR1 MNHNS, CDR2 SASEGT. CDR3 region: CASSGRWWGQGKTEAFF. DNA for the CDR3: TGTGCCAGCAGTGGCCGTTGGTGGGGACAGGGTAAGACTGAAGCTTTCTTT.

V usage is TRBV9 and J usage is TRBJ1-2; 8 bases are a match to TRBD1. Per the germline V gene, CDR1 is SGDLS and CDR2 is YYNGEE. This CDR3 comprises 16 residues. Trimming cost V 2 bases and J 3 bases; bases outside gene matches: 9. The CDR3 loop is CASSVAKTGADYGYTF. The CDR3 region has the DNA TGTGCCAGCAGCGTGGCTAAGACAGGGGCAGACTATGGCTACACCTTC.

V and J are TRBV2 and TRBJ1-4; no clear D gene. The CDR3 covers 14 residues. Per the germline V gene, CDR1 is SNHLY and CDR2 is FYNNEI. With 6 bases removed from V and 0 bases from J, the gap between germline ends came to 8 bases. CDR3 sequence reads: CASREQTTNEKLFF. The CDR3 DNA reads as TGTGCCAGCAGGGAACAGACAACTAATGAAAAACTGTTTTTT. The complete variable domain, with remaining parts taken from reference TRBV2 and TRBJ1-4, reads EPEVTQTPSHQVTQMGQEVILRCVPISNHLYFYWYRQILGQKVEFLVSFYNNEISEKSEIFDDQFSVERPDGSNFTLKIRSTKLEDSAMYFCASREQTTNEKLFFGSGTQLSVL.

This chain uses TRBV27 with TRBJ1-5; 9 positions match TRBD1. Germline values: CDR1 MNHEY, CDR2 SMNVEV (reference sequence). J lost 7 bases, V lost 2 bases, and 3 bases had no gene match. This CDR3 has 14 residues. CDR3: CASSLGTGGQPQHF. CDR3 coding DNA: TGTGCCAGCAGTTTAGGAACAGGGGGCCAGCCCCAGCATTTT.

The chain has TRBV5-4 and TRBJ2-2, with TRBD2 matching 13 bases. The V gene end was trimmed by 0 bases and the J gene end by 2 bases; junction bases not matched to a gene: 4. CDR3 size: 18 residues. Germline CDR1 and CDR2: SGHNT and YYREEE (reference sequence). The DNA for the CDR3 is TGTGCCAGCAGCTTGGGACTAGCGGGGGGCCCTAACACCGGGGAGCTGTTTTTT. It translates to CASSLGLAGGPNTGELFF. The full variable domain, with the rest looked up from reference TRBV5-4 and TRBJ2-2, is ETGVTQSPTHLIKTRGQQVTLRCSSQSGHNTVSWYQQALGQGPQFIFQYYREEENGRGNFPPRFSGLQFPNYSSELNVNALELDDSALYLCASSLGLAGGPNTGELFFGEGSRLTVL.

This chain links TRBV18 with TRBJ2-1; TRBD2 aligns across 9 bases. CDR3 length equals 15 residues. V shed 5 bases, J shed 8 bases, and the junction held 10 bases outside the gene matches. The germline gives CDR1 KGHSH, CDR2 LQKENI. The CDR3 loop is CASSTGTSPFDEQFF. The CDR3, as DNA: TGTGCCAGCTCAACCGGGACTAGCCCGTTCGATGAGCAGTTCTTC.

V gene TRBV16 combines with J gene TRBJ2-7, with 11 bases fitting TRBD2. V dropped 4 bases and J dropped 2; count of bases not matched to a gene: 1. Germline loops: CDR1 KGHSY, CDR2 FQNENV. The CDR3 totals 14 residues. The CDR3 bases are TGTGCCAGCAGCCTAGCGGGGGGGGCCTACGAGCAGTACTTC. Encoded protein: CASSLAGGAYEQYF. The full variable domain, in which reference TRBV16 and TRBJ2-7 provide the parts outside the CDR3, is GEEVAQTPKHLVRGEGQKAKLYCAPIKGHSYVFWYQQVLKNEFKFLISFQNENVFDETGMPKERFSAKCLPNSPCSLEIQATKLEDSAVYFCASSLAGGAYEQYFGPGTRLTVT.

The chain uses TRBV13 and TRBJ2-5; the match to TRBD2 covers 10 bases. The V gene end was trimmed by 5 bases and the J gene end by 1 base; junction bases not matched to a gene: 7. The CDR3 covers 16 residues. Looked up from germline, CDR1 is PRHDT and CDR2 is FYEKMQ (reference sequence). The CDR3, as DNA: TGTGCCAGCAGCCTTCTTAGCGGGGGGCTCCAAGAGACCCAGTACTTC. It is translated as CASSLLSGGLQETQYF.

The chain employs TRBV28 and TRBJ2-7; 7 positions agree with TRBD1. V dropped 6 bases and J dropped 5; count of bases not matched to a gene: 10. CDR1 MDHEN and CDR2 SYDVKM come from the germline V gene. The CDR3 extends over 14 amino acids. CDR3 residues: CASRGTEGGNEQYF. The CDR3, as DNA: TGTGCCAGCAGGGGGACAGAAGGAGGTAACGAGCAGTACTTC. The whole variable domain, filled in from reference TRBV28 and TRBJ2-7, reads DVKVTQSSRYLVKRTGEKVFLECVQDMDHENMFWYRQDPGLGLRLIYFSYDVKMKEKGDIPEGYSVSREKKERFSLILESASTNQTSMYLCASRGTEGGNEQYFGPGTRLTVT.

CDR3 nucleotide sequence: TGTGCCAGCGGCGGGGCACACTACGAGCAGTACTTC. The encoded protein is CASGGAHYEQYF. The V call is TRBV9, the J call TRBJ2-7, with a tentative D call TRBD2 (6 bases). The CDR3 spans 12 residues. Per the germline V gene, CDR1 is SGDLS and CDR2 is YYNGEE. V was cut by 7 bases and J by 3 bases, with 11 bases left in between. The variable domain in full, with the rest retrieved from reference TRBV9 and TRBJ2-7, is DSGVTQTPKHLITATGQRVTLRCSPRSGDLSVYWYQQSLDQGLQFLIQYYNGEERAKGNILERFSAQQFPDLHSELNLSSLELGDSALYFCASGGAHYEQYFGPGTRLTVT.

Here the CDR3 DNA reads TGTGCCAAGATCCGGGACAGGGGTTACGAGCAGTACTTC. Translated, it gives CAKIRDRGYEQYF. This rearrangement joins TRBV6-9 to TRBJ2-7; 10 bases are a match to TRBD1. After removal of 10 bases from V and 4 bases from J, the junction contained 7 bases not matched to a gene. CDR3 length equals 13 residues. The germline CDR1 and CDR2 sequences are MNHGY and SVAAGI.

The V and J genes are TRBV10-3 and TRBJ2-2; a weak D match, TRBD2 (6 bases). Between the trimmed V and J ends, which lost 5 bases and 3 bases, there was a span of 10 bases. The CDR3 extends over 14 amino acids. Germline lookup yields CDR1 ENHRY and CDR2 SYGVKD. This CDR3 is CAISSGLDTGELFF. The CDR3 DNA follows: TGTGCCATCAGTTCGGGACTTGACACCGGGGAGCTGTTTTTT.

This clone occurred once. V gene TRBV2 combines with J gene TRBJ1-5; possibly TRBD1 for D (6 bases). This CDR3 region has 11 residues. Germline CDR1 reads SNHLY; CDR2 reads FYNNEI. With 4 bases removed from V and 11 bases from J, the gap between germline ends came to 9 bases. The CDR3 loop is CASSANRAQHF. CDR3 nucleotides: TGTGCCAGCAGTGCTAACAGGGCCCAGCATTTT. Combining the CDR3 with reference TRBV2 and TRBJ1-5 gives the whole variable domain EPEVTQTPSHQVTQMGQEVILRCVPISNHLYFYWYRQILGQKVEFLVSFYNNEISEKSEIFDDQFSVERPDGSNFTLKIRSTKLEDSAMYFCASSANRAQHFGDGTRLSIL.

The rearrangement joins TRBV4-1 to TRBJ1-2; no reliable D call. Looked up from germline, CDR1 is MGHRA and CDR2 is YSYEKL. Trimming left V 0 bases short and J 4 bases short, with 18 bases between. CDR3 size: 17 residues. CDR3 region: CASSQDPVPTPLYGYTF. Here the CDR3 DNA reads TGCGCCAGCAGCCAAGATCCGGTACCTACTCCCCTCTATGGCTACACCTTC.

The V and J genes are TRBV10-3 and TRBJ2-1; 7 bases match TRBD1. CDR3 length: 15 residues. CDR1 and CDR2 from the germline V gene are ENHRY and SYGVKD. The J segment lost 7 bases and the V segment lost 7 bases, leaving 13 bases of the junction unmatched. The CDR3 nucleotides read TGTGCCATCACCGAGCGGTCAGGGGGACATAATGAGCAGTTCTTC. Translating gives CAITERSGGHNEQFF.

This clone was seen only once. The rearrangement joins TRBV2 to TRBJ1-6; TRBD1 matches 7 bases. Germline V lookup: CDR1 SNHLY, CDR2 FYNNEI. The CDR3 loop spans 16 amino acids. V gave up 6 bases and J gave up 9 bases; unmatched junction bases: 14. For the CDR3, the DNA is TGTGCCAGCAGCCCCTGGACAGGACACCCCCTTTCACCCCTCCACTTT. Translating gives CASSPWTGHPLSPLHF.

V and J are TRBV18 and TRBJ2-5, with D possibly being TRBD2 (5 bases). V lost 1 base and J lost 2, with 14 bases in between. The CDR3 is made up of 16 amino acids. Germline V lookup: CDR1 KGHSH, CDR2 LQKENI. The CDR3 reads CASSPLPGVVQETQYF. Written as DNA, the CDR3 is TGTGCCAGCTCACCACTACCCGGGGTGGTACAAGAGACCCAGTACTTC.

The chain employs TRBV19 and TRBJ2-7; TRBD1 agrees at 8 bases. The CDR3 is 15 residues long. From germline, CDR1 is LNHDA and CDR2 SQIVND (reference sequence). After removal of 1 base from V and 2 bases from J, the junction contained 4 bases not matched to a gene. CDR3 protein: CASSIAGQEAYEQYF. For the CDR3, the DNA is TGTGCCAGTAGTATAGCGGGACAGGAAGCCTACGAGCAGTACTTC.

The chain has TRBV19 and TRBJ1-1, with D possibly matching TRBD1 (6 bases). There are 15 residues in the CDR3. V shed 1 base and J shed 0 bases, with 9 bases lying between them. From germline, CDR1 is LNHDA and CDR2 SQIVND (reference sequence). The CDR3 nucleotides read TGTGCCAGTAGTATAGGTACAGGGCTGAACACTGAAGCTTTCTTT. This encodes CASSIGTGLNTEAFF.

This chain connects TRBV6-5 to TRBJ2-7; unclear D gene. This CDR3 region has 14 residues. Germline lookup yields CDR1 MNHEY and CDR2 SVGAGI. The V end lost 0 bases, the J end lost 3 bases, and 9 bases lay between the germline ends. The CDR3 sequence: CASSYSGPSYEQYF. CDR3 sequence (DNA): TGTGCCAGCAGTTACTCGGGCCCCAGCTACGAGCAGTACTTC.

The CDR3: CASSETGGFHGYTF. The CDR3 region has the DNA TGTGCCAGCAGTGAGACGGGGGGGTTCCATGGCTACACCTTC. The gene calls are TRBV6-1 and TRBJ1-2, with D maybe TRBD1 (5 bases). This CDR3 is built from 14 residues. The germline V gene encodes CDR1 MNHNS and CDR2 SASEGT. Trimming shortened V by 3 bases and J by 6 bases, and 14 bases separated the two germline ends.

This chain uses TRBV25-1 with TRBJ1-2; D not certain. The length of the CDR3 is 13 residues. V shed 4 bases and J shed 4 bases, with 10 bases lying between them. Looked up from germline, CDR1 is MGHDK and CDR2 is SYGVNS. The CDR3 DNA reads TGTGCCAGCAGTGCTTCTCAGTTCTATGGCTACACCTTC. Its protein is CASSASQFYGYTF.

V is TRBV9 and J is TRBJ2-2; 10 nucleotides agree with TRBD2. CDR3 length: 16 residues. In germline, CDR1 is SGDLS, CDR2 YYNGEE. V dropped 6 bases and J dropped 2; count of bases not matched to a gene: 7. The CDR3 loop reads CASTDTSGVNTGELFF. In nucleotides, the CDR3 is TGTGCCAGCACCGATACTAGCGGGGTAAACACCGGGGAGCTGTTTTTT. Variable domain in full (rest from reference TRBV9 and TRBJ2-2): DSGVTQTPKHLITATGQRVTLRCSPRSGDLSVYWYQQSLDQGLQFLIQYYNGEERAKGNILERFSAQQFPDLHSELNLSSLELGDSALYFCASTDTSGVNTGELFFGEGSRLTVL.

A remark on this clone: An end of the junction differs from the germline gene, which may be a read error. The rearrangement links TRBV15 to TRBJ1-2, with TRBD1 as a possible D gene (5 bases). This CDR3 spans 12 amino acids. Germline assignment: CDR1 LNHNV and CDR2 YYDKDF (reference sequence). DNA of the CDR3: TGTGCCACCAGCGGAGACAGCTATGGCTACACCTTC. It specifies CATSGDSYGYTF. Full variable domain (remainder filled in from reference TRBV15 and TRBJ1-2): DAMVIQNPRYQVTQFGKPVTLSCSQTLNHNVMYWYQQKSSQAPKLLFHYYDKDFNNEADTPDNFQSRRPNTSFCFLDIRSPGLGDTAMYLCATSGDSYGYTFGSGTRLTVV.

The chain links TRBV6-5 to TRBJ1-1, with unresolved D. The V and J ends lost 0 bases and 5 bases respectively, with 7 bases between them. Looked up from germline, CDR1 is MNHEY and CDR2 is SVGAGI. The CDR3 sequence is 13 residues long. CDR3 loop: CASSYSRVTEAFF. DNA for the CDR3: TGTGCCAGCAGTTACTCCCGGGTGACTGAAGCTTTCTTT.

The chain recombines TRBV19 with TRBJ2-7; 10 bases align to TRBD1. V trimming: 3 bases; J trimming: 2 bases; junction bases outside the gene matches: 4. This CDR3 is 15 amino acids long. The germline gives CDR1 LNHDA, CDR2 SQIVND (reference sequence). The chain's CDR3 is CASSIRQGATYEQYF. The CDR3 region has the DNA TGTGCCAGTAGTATCCGACAGGGGGCCACCTACGAGCAGTACTTC.

The rearrangement uses TRBV13 and TRBJ1-2; tentatively, D is TRBD1 (5 bases). CDR3 length: 13 residues. CDR1 and CDR2 (germline): PRHDT, FYEKMQ (reference sequence). With 3 bases removed from V and 6 bases from J, the gap between germline ends came to 11 bases. CDR3 in amino acids: CASSLRTHNGYTF. The CDR3 nucleotides read TGTGCCAGCAGCTTGAGGACACACAATGGCTACACCTTC.

The chain has TRBV6-5 and TRBJ1-2; D is unclear. The V and J ends lost 5 bases and 2 bases respectively, with 9 bases between them. The CDR3 loop spans 13 amino acids. Germline CDR1 is MNHEY and CDR2 is SVGAGI. For the CDR3, the DNA is TGTGCCAGCAGTCCGGGGATAAACTATGGCTACACCTTC. Protein: CASSPGINYGYTF.

For this clone: One junction end does not reproduce the germline sequence, and a read error may be involved. The chain links TRBV7-7 to TRBJ1-3; no definite D call. The CDR3 spans 13 residues. Germline CDR1 and CDR2: SSHAT and FNYEAQ (reference sequence). The CDR3 DNA is TGTGCTAGCAGCTTAGATCTCGGAAACACCATATATTTT. This encodes CASSLDLGNTIYF.